These 27 T cell receptor beta chains were all obtained from the same sample, sequenced in a study of T cells expressing NK-cell markers. TCRdb re-called the 5' RACE reads, yielding one record per CDR3 amino acid sequence without DNA. The repertoire table contains 250,000 to 300,000 distinct CDR3 sequences. The specimen was blood T cells: a sorted CD56 or NKG2C T cell subset, CD4+ or CD8+ T cells, or bulk PBMC T cells (not recorded which). The receptor source for this set is a man between 18 and 29 years old in good health.

The rearrangement joins TRBV11-3 to TRBJ1-1. This CDR3 is 15 amino acids long. In germline, CDR1 is SGHNT, CDR2 YENEEA. The CDR3 sequence is CASSLDARVNTEAFF.

This chain links TRBV28 with TRBJ2-1; as DNA is missing, the TRBD2 call by TCRdb cannot be tested. The germline CDR1 and CDR2 sequences are MDHEN and SYDVKM. CDR3 length equals 16 residues. CDR3 protein: CASSSLLAVLNNEQFF.

The chain couples TRBV11-3 to TRBJ2-5; TCRdb indicates TRBD1, and absent DNA this call remains unverified. This CDR3 contains 17 residues. In germline, CDR1 is SGHNT, CDR2 YENEEA. CDR3 amino acids: CASSLGAPNKGYETQYF.

The rearrangement links TRBV12-3 or TRBV12-4 to TRBJ2-7; checking the TCRdb D call of TRBD1 is not possible without DNA. This CDR3 is built from 15 residues. The CDR3 spells CASSLGGGGSYEQYF.

The CDR3 spells CASSPRSSAGANVLTF. The rearrangement links TRBV6-1 to TRBJ2-6; TCRdb's assignment of TRBD1 cannot be checked, as there is no DNA. The CDR3 has 16 amino acids. Germline V gives CDR1 MNHNS, CDR2 SASEGT.

This chain joins TRBV20-1 and TRBJ2-3; TCRdb names TRBD2, which stays unverified in the absence of DNA. Germline CDR1 DFQATT, CDR2 SNEGSKA (reference sequence). CDR3 length: 15 residues. CDR3 protein: CSAYTSGFDTDTQYF.

CDR3: CASSLAAGGLHEQYF. The genes are TRBV7-2 and TRBJ2-7; as DNA is missing, the TRBD1 call by TCRdb cannot be tested. The CDR3 runs to 15 residues. Germline V gives CDR1 SGHTA, CDR2 FQGNSA.

The chain couples TRBV7-9 to TRBJ1-5. The CDR3 is made up of 11 amino acids. Germline values: CDR1 SEHNR, CDR2 FQNEAQ (reference sequence). The CDR3: CASSGGGIQHF. Based on the CDR3 plus reference TRBV7-9 and TRBJ1-5, the full variable domain is DTGVSQNPRHKITKRGQNVTFRCDPISEHNRLYWYRQTLGQGPEFLTYFQNEAQLEKSRLLSDRFSAERPKGSFSTLEIQRTEQGDSAMYLCASSGGGIQHFGDGTRLSIL.

The gene calls are TRBV5-6 and TRBJ2-1; TCRdb designates TRBD2, a call that cannot be tested without DNA. CDR1 and CDR2 from the germline V gene are SGHDT and YYEEEE. CDR3 size: 12 residues. The CDR3 here is CASSSLAVEQFF.

The chain combines TRBV20-1 with TRBJ2-1; lacking DNA, the TRBD1 call made by TCRdb goes unchecked. The CDR3 totals 14 residues. Germline V gives CDR1 DFQATT, CDR2 SNEGSKA (reference sequence). Here the CDR3 reads CSANTGTDYNEQFF.

The chain is built from TRBV24-1 and TRBJ2-1. This CDR3 comprises 13 residues. Per the germline V gene, CDR1 is KGHDR and CDR2 is SFDVKD. CDR3 sequence: CATSDFAYNEQFF.

CDR3 residues: CSPKGPGAEAFF. J is TRBJ1-1 and V is TRBV20-1; TCRdb picks TRBD1, but there is no DNA to check that call. Per germline, CDR1 DFQATT and CDR2 SNEGSKA (reference sequence). The CDR3 runs to 12 residues.

The CDR3 spells CASRGTGNTGELFF. The rearrangement joins TRBV25-1 to TRBJ2-2; with no DNA, the TCRdb D assignment of TRBD1 cannot be verified. Germline V CDR1 and CDR2: MGHDK, SYGVNS. This CDR3 spans 14 amino acids.

The rearrangement uses TRBV29-1 and TRBJ2-3; TCRdb returns TRBD2, unconfirmable since there is no DNA. CDR3 length: 16 residues. Germline V gives CDR1 SQVTM, CDR2 ANQGSEA. CDR3 in amino acids: CSVARPSEDTTDTQYF.

CDR3: CASSLGPEGGETQYF. The chain employs TRBV7-2 and TRBJ2-5; the TRBD1 assignment by TCRdb is unverifiable without DNA. This CDR3 region has 15 residues. Germline CDR1 SGHTA, CDR2 FQGNSA.

This CDR3 is CASRRGGGVPEAFF. The genes are TRBV12-3 or TRBV12-4 and TRBJ1-1. This CDR3 spans 14 amino acids.

V is TRBV7-2 and J is TRBJ2-7; TCRdb calls TRBD1, which cannot be checked without DNA. CDR3 length: 13 amino acids. Germline CDR1 and CDR2: SGHTA and FQGNSA. The chain's CDR3 is CASSLQGENEQYF.

The chain uses TRBV12-3 or TRBV12-4 and TRBJ1-3; TCRdb indicates TRBD1, and absent DNA this call remains unverified. CDR3 length: 14 residues. CDR3 sequence reads: CASSGTGSGNTIYF.

This chain links TRBV3-1 with TRBJ2-4. CDR1 and CDR2 (germline): LGHDT, YNNKEL (reference sequence). The CDR3 extends over 17 amino acids. This CDR3 is CASSQDIGRVAKNIQYF.

This chain connects TRBV10-3 to TRBJ2-6; the D call of TRBD1 rests on TCRdb alone, since no DNA is present to check it. Germline V CDR1 and CDR2: ENHRY, SYGVKD. CDR3 length: 16 residues. CDR3 region: CAISEQQVAGANVLTF.

This rearrangement joins TRBV12-3 or TRBV12-4 to TRBJ2-7. There are 13 residues in the CDR3. The CDR3 sequence: CASSRTTDYEQYF.

The chain's CDR3 is CASSLGLSNTGELFF. V and J are TRBV12-3 or TRBV12-4 and TRBJ2-2. The CDR3 runs to 15 residues.

This chain joins TRBV7-6 and TRBJ2-7; TCRdb picks TRBD1, but there is no DNA to check that call. This CDR3 has 16 residues. Germline V gene data show CDR1 as SGHVS and CDR2 as FNYEAQ. Here the CDR3 reads CASSRALAGDPYEQYF.

The V gene is TRBV6-1, the J gene TRBJ2-6; TCRdb indicates TRBD1, and absent DNA this call remains unverified. Germline V gives CDR1 MNHNS, CDR2 SASEGT. The CDR3 covers 17 residues. This CDR3 reads CASSIRTGGAGANVLTF.

This chain links TRBV19 with TRBJ2-6; as DNA is missing, the TRBD1 call by TCRdb cannot be tested. Germline CDR1 reads LNHDA; CDR2 reads SQIVND (reference sequence). The CDR3 is 16 residues long. CDR3: CASSLPGGGGANVLTF.

The V call is TRBV27, the J call TRBJ2-3; without DNA, the TCRdb call of TRBD2 cannot be checked. Per germline, CDR1 MNHEY and CDR2 SMNVEV (reference sequence). This CDR3 is 16 amino acids long. The CDR3: CASRRLPGLVSDTQYF.

The chain has TRBV11-2 and TRBJ2-1; TCRdb's assignment of TRBD2 cannot be checked, as there is no DNA. This CDR3 spans 14 amino acids. In germline, CDR1 is SGHAT, CDR2 FQNNGV. CDR3 loop: CASEPLAAYNEQFF.